This T cell receptor beta chain originates from a study of cytomegalovirus exposure and HLA in healthy donors. Broader study findings: Specificity for CMV antigens was confirmed in vitro for three of the CMV-associated chains.

Use of 60 Vbeta and 13 Jbeta primers characterized the PCR. The repertoire was sequenced with immunoSEQ multiplex PCR; TCRdb's copy has only in-frame clones and lacks some. The sample table sets out roughly 65,000 clones. In regard to this clone: Its antigen is unknown.

This CDR3 is 13 amino acids long. Germline assignment: CDR1 SGHNT and CDR2 YYREEE (reference sequence). Trimming pared 4 bases from V and 8 bases from J, leaving 15 bases between. This receptor was identified in a boy younger than 18 in good health and CMV-seronegative. The chain has TRBV5-4 and TRBJ1-2, with D possibly TRBD1 on 6 matching bases. Material: PBMCs. CDR3: CASSQQGMEGYTF. DNA of the CDR3: TGTGCCAGCAGCCAACAGGGAATGGAAGGCTACACCTTC. The variable domain in full, completed from reference TRBV5-4 and TRBJ1-2, reads ETGVTQSPTHLIKTRGQQVTLRCSSQSGHNTVSWYQQALGQGPQFIFQYYREEENGRGNFPPRFSGLQFPNYSSELNVNALELDDSALYLCASSQQGMEGYTFGSGTRLTVV.